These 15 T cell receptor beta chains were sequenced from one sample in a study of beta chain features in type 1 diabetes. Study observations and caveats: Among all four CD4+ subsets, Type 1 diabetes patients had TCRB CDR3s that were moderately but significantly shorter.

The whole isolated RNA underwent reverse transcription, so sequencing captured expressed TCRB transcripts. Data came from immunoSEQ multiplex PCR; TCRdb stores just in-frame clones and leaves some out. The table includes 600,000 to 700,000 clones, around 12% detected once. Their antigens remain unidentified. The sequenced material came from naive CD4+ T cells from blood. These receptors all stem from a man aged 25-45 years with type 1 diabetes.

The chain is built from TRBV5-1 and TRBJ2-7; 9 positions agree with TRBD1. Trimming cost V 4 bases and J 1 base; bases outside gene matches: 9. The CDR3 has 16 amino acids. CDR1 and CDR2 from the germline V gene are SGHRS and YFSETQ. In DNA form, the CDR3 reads TGCGCCAGCAGCACCGGACAGGGGCCCCTTTCCTACGAGCAGTACTTC. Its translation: CASSTGQGPLSYEQYF.

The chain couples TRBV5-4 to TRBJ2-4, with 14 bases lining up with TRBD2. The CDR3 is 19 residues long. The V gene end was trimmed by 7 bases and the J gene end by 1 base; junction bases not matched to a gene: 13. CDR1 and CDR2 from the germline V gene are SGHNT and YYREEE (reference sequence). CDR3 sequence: CASASTSGGAGIAKNIQYF. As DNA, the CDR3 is TGTGCCAGCGCCTCGACTAGCGGGGGGGCTGGGATCGCCAAAAACATTCAGTACTTC.

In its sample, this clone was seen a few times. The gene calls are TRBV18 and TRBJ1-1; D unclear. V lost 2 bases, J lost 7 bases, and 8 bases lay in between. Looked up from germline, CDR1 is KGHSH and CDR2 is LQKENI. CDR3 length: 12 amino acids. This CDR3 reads CASSPAENEAFF. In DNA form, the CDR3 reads TGTGCCAGCTCACCAGCAGAGAATGAAGCTTTCTTT.

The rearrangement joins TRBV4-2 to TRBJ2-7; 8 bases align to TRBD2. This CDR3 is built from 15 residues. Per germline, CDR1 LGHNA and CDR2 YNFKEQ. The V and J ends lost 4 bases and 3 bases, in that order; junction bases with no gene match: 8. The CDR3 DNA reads TGTGCCAGCAGCCTCAAGCGCGGGGGGATCTACGAGCAGTACTTC. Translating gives CASSLKRGGIYEQYF.

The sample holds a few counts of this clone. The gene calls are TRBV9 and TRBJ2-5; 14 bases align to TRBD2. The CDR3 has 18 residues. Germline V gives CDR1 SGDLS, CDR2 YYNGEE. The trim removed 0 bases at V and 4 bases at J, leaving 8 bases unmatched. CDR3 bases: TGTGCCAGCAGCGTAGGGACTAGCGGGGGGTCAGATAGAGAGACCCAGTACTTC. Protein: CASSVGTSGGSDRETQYF.

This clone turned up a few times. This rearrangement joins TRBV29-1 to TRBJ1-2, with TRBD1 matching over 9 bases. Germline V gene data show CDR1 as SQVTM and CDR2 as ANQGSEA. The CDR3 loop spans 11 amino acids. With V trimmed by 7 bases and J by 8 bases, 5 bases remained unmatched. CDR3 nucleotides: TGCAGCGACGACAGGGGGGAAGGCTACACCTTC. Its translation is CSDDRGEGYTF.

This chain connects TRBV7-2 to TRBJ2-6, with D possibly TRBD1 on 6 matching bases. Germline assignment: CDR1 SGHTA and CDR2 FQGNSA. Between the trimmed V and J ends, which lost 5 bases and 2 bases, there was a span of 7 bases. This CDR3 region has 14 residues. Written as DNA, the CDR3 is TGTGCCAGCAGCCGGGACACTGGGGCCAACGTCCTGACTTTC. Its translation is CASSRDTGANVLTF.

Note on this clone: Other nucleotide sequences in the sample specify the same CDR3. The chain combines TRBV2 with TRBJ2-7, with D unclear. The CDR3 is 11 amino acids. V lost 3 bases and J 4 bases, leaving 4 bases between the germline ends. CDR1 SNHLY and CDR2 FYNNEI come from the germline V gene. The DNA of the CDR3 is TGTGCCAGCAGTGAGGTTTACGAGCAGTACTTC. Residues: CASSEVYEQYF.

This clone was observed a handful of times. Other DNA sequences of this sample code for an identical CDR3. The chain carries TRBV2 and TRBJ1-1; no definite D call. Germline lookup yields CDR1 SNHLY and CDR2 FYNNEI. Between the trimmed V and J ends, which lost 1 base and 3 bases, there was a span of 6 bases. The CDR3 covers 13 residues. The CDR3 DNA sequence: TGTGCCAGCAGTGAAGGCGGGGACACTGAAGCTTTCTTT. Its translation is CASSEGGDTEAFF.

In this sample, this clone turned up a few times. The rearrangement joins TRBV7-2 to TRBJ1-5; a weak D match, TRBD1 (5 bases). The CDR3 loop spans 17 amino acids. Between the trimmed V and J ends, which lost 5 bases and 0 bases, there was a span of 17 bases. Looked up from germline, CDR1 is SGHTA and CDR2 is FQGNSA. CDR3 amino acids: CASSPGWGQDSNQPQHF. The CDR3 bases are TGTGCCAGCAGCCCCGGTTGGGGCCAGGATAGCAATCAGCCCCAGCATTTT.

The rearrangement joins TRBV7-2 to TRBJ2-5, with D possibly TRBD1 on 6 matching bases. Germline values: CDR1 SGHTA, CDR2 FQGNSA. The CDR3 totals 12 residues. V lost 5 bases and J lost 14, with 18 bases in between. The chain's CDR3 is CASSPELQGGYF. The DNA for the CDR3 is TGTGCCAGCAGCCCCGAGTTACAGGGTGGCTACTTC.

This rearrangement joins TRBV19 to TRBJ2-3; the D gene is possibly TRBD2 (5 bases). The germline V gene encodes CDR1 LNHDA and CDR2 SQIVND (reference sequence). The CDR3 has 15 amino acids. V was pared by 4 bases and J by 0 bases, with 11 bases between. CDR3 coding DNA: TGTGCCAGTAGTACGGACTCGCTGAGCACAGATACGCAGTATTTT. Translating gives CASSTDSLSTDTQYF.

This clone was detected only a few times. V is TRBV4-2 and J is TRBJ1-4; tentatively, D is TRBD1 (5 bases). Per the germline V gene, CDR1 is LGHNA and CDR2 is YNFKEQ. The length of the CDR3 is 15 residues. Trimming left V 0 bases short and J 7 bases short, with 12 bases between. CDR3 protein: CASSQDYGASEKLFF. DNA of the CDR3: TGTGCCAGCAGCCAAGATTACGGGGCAAGTGAAAAACTGTTTTTT.

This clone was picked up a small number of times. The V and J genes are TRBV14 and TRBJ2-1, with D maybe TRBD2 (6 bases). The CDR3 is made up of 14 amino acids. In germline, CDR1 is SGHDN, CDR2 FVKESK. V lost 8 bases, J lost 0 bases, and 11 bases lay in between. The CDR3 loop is CASGRGTSYNEQFF. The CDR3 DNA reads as TGTGCCAGCGGACGGGGGACCTCCTACAATGAGCAGTTCTTC.

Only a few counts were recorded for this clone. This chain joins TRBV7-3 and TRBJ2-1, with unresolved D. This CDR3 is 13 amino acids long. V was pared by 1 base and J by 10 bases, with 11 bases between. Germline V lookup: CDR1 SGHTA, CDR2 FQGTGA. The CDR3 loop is CASSLKAGAEQFF. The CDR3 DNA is TGTGCCAGCAGCTTAAAGGCCGGAGCCGAGCAGTTCTTC. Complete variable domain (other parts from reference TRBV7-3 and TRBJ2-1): GAGVSQTPSNKVTEKGKYVELRCDPISGHTALYWYRQSLGQGPEFLIYFQGTGAADDSGLPNDRFFAVRPEGSVSTLKIQRTERGDSAVYLCASSLKAGAEQFFGPGTRLTVL.